The rows below give T cell receptor beta chains drawn from one sample of a study of PD-L1 blockade in urothelial cancer. Profiled with immunoSEQ multiplex PCR; TCRdb holds only in-frame clones, not every one. The sample contains about 36,000 clones, more than 80% of which appear only once. The sequencing used PBMCs, collected around atezolizumab (anti-PD-L1) treatment. The receptors derive from a man between 40 and 49 years old with urothelial cancer. CDR3s include the opening cysteine and the closing phenylalanine or tryptophan. A D gene is named only where the DNA matches it firmly. Clone size is shown for a subset of rows, as once, few, many or a class of expanded clone.

>13|NA|TRBV5-1|TRBJ1-5|NA
TGCGCCAGCAGCTTTGGGGGGGGGTATCCCCAGCATTTT
CASSFGGGYPQHF
>13|TRBD1|TRBV6-1|TRBJ1-1|NA
TGTGCCAGCAGGACAGGGGGGAACACTGAAGCTTTCTTT
CASRTGGNTEAFF
>17|TRBD2|TRBV5-6|TRBJ2-3|NA
TGTGCCAGCAGCGCATCACTAGCGGGAGCGTTCCCAGATACGCAGTATTTT
CASSASLAGAFPDTQYF
>16|TRBD2|TRBV4-1|TRBJ2-1|NA
TGCGCCAGCAGCATTCAGGGGACTAGCGAATACAATGAGCAGTTCTTC
CASSIQGTSEYNEQFF
>14|NA|TRBV19|TRBJ1-5|NA
TGTGCCAGTAGTCTGGACAGTTACAATCAGCCCCAGCATTTT
CASSLDSYNQPQHF
>15|NA|TRBV7-2|TRBJ1-2|NA
TGTGCCAGCAGTTGGGGCGGCAAAATAGACTATGGCTACACCTTC
CASSWGGKIDYGYTF
>14|NA|TRBV14|TRBJ1-2|medium-sized
TGTGCCAGCAGCCAATTCCTAGGAGGGCATGGCTACACCTTC
CASSQFLGGHGYTF
>14|NA|TRBV15|TRBJ2-1|NA
TGTGCCGCCTCGGTGGGCCCGGGGAACAATGAGCAGTTCTTC
CAASVGPGNNEQFF
>16|NA|TRBV27|TRBJ2-3|NA
TGTGCCAGCAGTTTACGACAGGTCCGGGGCACAGATACGCAGTATTTT
CASSLRQVRGTDTQYF
>14|TRBD1|TRBV7-9|TRBJ2-1|NA
TGTGCCAGCAGCTCGGCGACAGGGATCAATGAGCAGTTCTTC
CASSSATGINEQFF
>14|NA|TRBV11-2|TRBJ1-1|NA
TGTGCCAGCAGCCGTATCGCGGGGAACACTGAAGCTTTCTTT
CASSRIAGNTEAFF
>13|TRBD1|TRBV6-5|TRBJ1-1|NA
TGTGCCAGCAGTTACAGGGGGCACACTGAAGCTTTCTTT
CASSYRGHTEAFF
>14|NA|TRBV2|TRBJ2-1|NA
TGTGCCAGCAGTGCAACAGGGAAATTTGATGAGCAGTTCTTC
CASSATGKFDEQFF
>18|TRBD2|TRBV19|TRBJ2-1|NA
TGTGCCAGTAGTTCAAGTAGGCTAGCGGGGGGGCCCTACAATGAGCAGTTCTTC
CASSSSRLAGGPYNEQFF
>16|TRBD2|TRBV28|TRBJ2-2|NA
TGTGCCAGCAGTTTGGGACTAGCGGTAAACACCGGGGAGCTGTTTTTT
CASSLGLAVNTGELFF
>15|TRBD1|TRBV28|TRBJ2-7|few
TGTGCCAGCAGTCTTACGACAGGGGGGACCTACGAGCAGTACTTC
CASSLTTGGTYEQYF
>14|NA|TRBV5-1|TRBJ2-2|few
TGCGCCAGCAGCTTGACCGACACCACCGGGGAGCTGTTTTTT
CASSLTDTTGELFF
>15|TRBD2|TRBV28|TRBJ2-3|NA
TGTGCCAGCAGACCCGGACTAGCGGGACTGGATACGCAGTATTTT
CASRPGLAGLDTQYF
>15|TRBD1|TRBV6-5|TRBJ2-7|NA
TGTGCCAGCAGCCCGGACAGGTCCCTCGACTACGAGCAGTACTTC
CASSPDRSLDYEQYF
>16|TRBD2|TRBV28|TRBJ2-7|NA
TGTGCCAGCAGTAGAATCGGACTAGCGGGAGTCTACGAGCAGTACTTC
CASSRIGLAGVYEQYF
>14|TRBD1|TRBV19|TRBJ1-2|NA
TGTGCCAGTAACCGCAGGGGGGTCGGCCATGGCTACACCTTC
CASNRRGVGHGYTF
>14|NA|TRBV28|TRBJ1-2|NA
TGTGCCAGCAATCGTCCCGGGGGGAACTATGGCTACACCTTC
CASNRPGGNYGYTF
>11|NA|TRBV20-1|TRBJ2-7|medium-sized
TGCAGTGCGAGCCTAGTAGCCGAGCAGTACTTC
CSASLVAEQYF
>14|TRBD1|TRBV7-2|TRBJ2-7|NA
TGTGCCAGCAGCTTAGGGACAGGGGCCTACGAGCAGTACTTC
CASSLGTGAYEQYF
>12|NA|TRBV6-4|TRBJ1-1|NA
TGTGCCAGCAGGGACGGCAACACTGAAGCTTTCTTT
CASRDGNTEAFF
>14|NA|TRBV6-6|TRBJ1-1|NA
TGTGCCAGCAATCCGGGACTTACGAACACTGAAGCTTTCTTT
CASNPGLTNTEAFF
>15|TRBD1|TRBV25-1|TRBJ2-1|NA
TGTGCCAGCAGTGGAACAGGGGGCTCCTACAATGAGCAGTTCTTC
CASSGTGGSYNEQFF
>14|TRBD1|TRBV6-5|TRBJ1-4|NA
TGTGCCAGCAGCCGCGGACAGGGTAATGAAAAACTGTTTTTT
CASSRGQGNEKLFF
>16|TRBD2|TRBV4-2|TRBJ2-1|NA
TGTGCCAGCAGCCAAGGCTGGACTAGCGGGACCGATGAGCAGTTCTTC
CASSQGWTSGTDEQFF
>15|TRBD1|TRBV9|TRBJ2-2|once
TGTGCCAGCAGCGGGGGACAGGGGAGGACCGGGGAGCTGTTTTTT
CASSGGQGRTGELFF
>17|TRBD2|TRBV7-6|TRBJ2-7|once
TGTGCCAGCAGCTTATTGACTAGCGGGAGAGTATCCTACGAGCAGTACTTC
CASSLLTSGRVSYEQYF
>14|NA|TRBV5-1|TRBJ1-2|NA
TGCGCCAGCAGCCCCGCAAGCCTCAACTATGGCTACACCTTC
CASSPASLNYGYTF
>15|NA|TRBV5-1|TRBJ1-2|NA
TGCGCCAGCAGCTTGGCAGCTGGGCTTAACTATGGCTACACCTTC
CASSLAAGLNYGYTF
>14|TRBD1|TRBV19|TRBJ1-1|NA
TGTGCCAGTAGTACACAGGGGGCGGCCACTGAAGCTTTCTTT
CASSTQGAATEAFF
>13|NA|TRBV30|TRBJ1-2|once
TGTGCCTGGAGTGTAAGGACCGCGGGCGGCTACACCTTC
CAWSVRTAGGYTF
>16|TRBD2|TRBV9|TRBJ2-1|NA
TGTGCCAGCAGCGTAGGGGTAGCGGGAGTAGGCAATGAGCAGTTCTTC
CASSVGVAGVGNEQFF
>14|NA|TRBV25-1|TRBJ2-7|NA
TGTGCCAGCAGCAGTTTTCGCCCCCCCTACGAGCAGTACTTC
CASSSFRPPYEQYF
>12|NA|TRBV28|TRBJ2-7|NA
TGTGCCAGCAGTTTACCCGGCTACGAGCAGTACTTC
CASSLPGYEQYF
>15|NA|TRBV7-2|TRBJ2-3|NA
TGTGCCAGCAGCCACGGCGGGATCAGCACAGATACGCAGTATTTT
CASSHGGISTDTQYF
>16|NA|TRBV5-6|TRBJ1-2|NA
TGTGCCAGCAGCTTGGCCTCTAGACAAGGTGGAGGTGGCTACACCTTC
CASSLASRQGGGGYTF
>15|NA|TRBV19|TRBJ1-5|few
TGTGCCAGTAGTGGGGGACTAGAGGGCAATCAGCCCCAGCATTTT
CASSGGLEGNQPQHF
>15|NA|TRBV5-4|TRBJ2-1|NA
TGTGCCAGCAGCGGGGACACCAGCTCCTACAATGAGCAGTTCTTC
CASSGDTSSYNEQFF
>20|TRBD1|TRBV4-1|TRBJ1-2|NA
TGCGCCAGCAGCCATTTTTTACCCCGGGACAGGGGGCGCAAAGACTATGGCTACACCTTC
CASSHFLPRDRGRKDYGYTF
>18|TRBD2|TRBV11-2|TRBJ2-1|NA
TGTGCCAGCAGCCCCAGACTAGCGGGAGCCGGGGGAGCAAATGAGCAGTTCTTC
CASSPRLAGAGGANEQFF
>16|TRBD1|TRBV6-5|TRBJ2-3|NA
TGTGCCAGCAGTTACTCAGGGACAGGGCGGACAAATACGCAGTATTTT
CASSYSGTGRTNTQYF
>14|TRBD1|TRBV6-4|TRBJ1-2|once
TGTGCCAGCAGTGACTTCTCAGGGGGCGGAGGCTACACCTTC
CASSDFSGGGGYTF
>16|NA|TRBV28|TRBJ1-5|NA
TGTGCCAGCAGTTCTCGCTGGGAGGAGAGCAATCAGCCCCAGCATTTT
CASSSRWEESNQPQHF
>12|TRBD1|TRBV29-1|TRBJ1-1|few
TGCAGCGCTGGACAGGGGGCGGGTGAAGCTTTCTTT
CSAGQGAGEAFF
>16|TRBD2|TRBV2|TRBJ2-4|NA
TGTGCCAGCAGCGCTGGGACTAGAGGGGGCAAAAACATTCAGTACTTC
CASSAGTRGGKNIQYF
>15|NA|TRBV2|TRBJ1-5|NA
TGTGCCAGCAGTGGCGGATTATCTAGCAATCAGCCCCAGCATTTT
CASSGGLSSNQPQHF
>14|NA|TRBV15|TRBJ2-2|once
TGTGCCACCGCCCAACTAGCTGGGACCGGGGAGCTGTTTTTT
CATAQLAGTGELFF
>15|TRBD1|TRBV9|TRBJ2-7|NA
TGTGCCAGCAGCGTAGGAACAGGGGGCACCTACGAGCAGTACTTC
CASSVGTGGTYEQYF
>13|TRBD1|TRBV5-6|TRBJ2-1|NA
TGTGCCAGCAGCTTGGACAGGGGCGATGAGCAGTTCTTC
CASSLDRGDEQFF
>16|TRBD2|TRBV4-2|TRBJ2-1|NA
TGTGCCAGCAGCCAAGTCTCGGGAGGGTCCTACAATGAGCAGTTCTTC
CASSQVSGGSYNEQFF
>14|NA|TRBV28|TRBJ2-7|NA
TGTGCCAGCAGTTTTTTGGGGGCGACGTACGAGCAGTACTTC
CASSFLGATYEQYF
>17|NA|TRBV11-2|TRBJ1-2|NA
TGTGCCAGCAGCTCACTACGCGGAGATCGAGCTAACTATGGCTACACCTTC
CASSSLRGDRANYGYTF
>16|NA|TRBV30|TRBJ2-1|NA
TGTGCCTGGAATATAAAGGGACTCTCATCCTACAATGAGCAGTTCTTC
CAWNIKGLSSYNEQFF
>13|NA|TRBV6-5|TRBJ2-1|once
TGTGCCAGCAGTCTCACAGGGAGGGGCGAGCAGTTCTTC
CASSLTGRGEQFF
>14|NA|TRBV5-4|TRBJ2-5|NA
TGTGCCAGCAGCTTTAGGAGGGTAAAGGAGACCCAGTACTTC
CASSFRRVKETQYF